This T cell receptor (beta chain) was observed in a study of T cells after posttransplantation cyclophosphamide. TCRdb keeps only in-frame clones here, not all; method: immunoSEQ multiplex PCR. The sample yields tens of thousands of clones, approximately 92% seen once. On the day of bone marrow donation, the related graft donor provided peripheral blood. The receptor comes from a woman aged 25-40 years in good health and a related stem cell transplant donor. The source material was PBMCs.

The CDR3 spells CASSQEDLVDYGYTF. CDR3 DNA: TGCGCCAGCAGCCAAGAAGACCTCGTGGACTATGGCTACACCTTC. This chain connects TRBV4-1 to TRBJ1-2, with D unclear. Per germline, CDR1 MGHRA and CDR2 YSYEKL. V was cut by 0 bases and J by 3 bases, with 11 bases left in between. This CDR3 has 15 amino acids.